Listed below are T cell receptor beta chains from one sample, sequenced in a study of shared clonotypes between healthy human individuals. Libraries were prepared by immunoSEQ multiplex PCR; TCRdb keeps only in-frame clonotypes and omits some of them. The data hold roughly 1,800,000 clones, with about 95% observed a single time. The sequenced sample was naive CD8+ T cells sorted from blood. Receptors originate from a man aged 18 to 35 in good health. The CDR3 runs from the conserved cysteine through the conserved F or W. Fields, in order: J gene, V gene, CDR3 length, CDR3 protein.

J gene: TRBJ2-3
V gene: TRBV28
CDR3 length: 16
CDR3 protein: CASSTNREENTDTQYF

J gene: TRBJ2-7
V gene: TRBV7-9
CDR3 length: 14
CDR3 protein: CASSPTGVVYEQYF

J gene: TRBJ2-1
V gene: TRBV5-6
CDR3 length: 16
CDR3 protein: CASRIATSGGYNEQFF

J gene: TRBJ2-7
V gene: TRBV12-2
CDR3 length: 19
CDR3 protein: CASRLAGQTEDRVIYEQYF

J gene: TRBJ1-2
V gene: TRBV6-1
CDR3 length: 15
CDR3 protein: CASSGTGAEDYGYTF

J gene: TRBJ2-7
V gene: TRBV25-1
CDR3 length: 12
CDR3 protein: CASSTPGYEQYF

J gene: TRBJ2-7
V gene: TRBV2
CDR3 length: 15
CDR3 protein: CASRLLDGTLYEQYF

J gene: TRBJ1-3
V gene: TRBV4-3
CDR3 length: 15
CDR3 protein: CASSWNGGPGNTIYF

J gene: TRBJ2-5
V gene: TRBV7-9
CDR3 length: 14
CDR3 protein: CASSLVGAQETQYF

J gene: TRBJ2-1
V gene: TRBV11-2
CDR3 length: 12
CDR3 protein: CASRGNGNEQFF

J gene: TRBJ2-1
V gene: TRBV5-4
CDR3 length: 12
CDR3 protein: CASSLGMGEQFF

J gene: TRBJ2-7
V gene: TRBV7-9
CDR3 length: 17
CDR3 protein: CASSPAGASGSTYEQYF

J gene: TRBJ1-1
V gene: TRBV5-5
CDR3 length: 14
CDR3 protein: CASSPAVLNTEAFF

J gene: TRBJ2-7
V gene: TRBV6-5
CDR3 length: 14
CDR3 protein: CASSPGTGGEEQYF

J gene: TRBJ1-1
V gene: TRBV29-1
CDR3 length: 13
CDR3 protein: CSVEGQGPTEAFF

J gene: TRBJ2-2
V gene: TRBV9
CDR3 length: 18
CDR3 protein: CASSPGLLASSATGELFF